The rows below give T cell receptor beta chains drawn from one sample of a study of molecular identifiers for immune sequencing clone quantification. Via MiXCR, TCRdb re-called the PCR reads, giving one row per CDR3 protein. The table shows about 68,000 distinct CDR3 sequences, with 15% to 20% occurring only once. Sequenced sample: naive CD8+ T cells from blood, with Jurkat cell RNA spiked in. These receptors were obtained from a human donor in good health. Some libraries in this study had Jurkat cell RNA spiked in. Each CDR3 is given with its conserved first and last residue. D genes are given only for firm matches. Clone size is stated in some rows and not others, as once, few, many or a class when expanded.

j_call: TRBJ2-3
clone_size: many
d_call: NA
v_call: TRBV9
cdr3_nt: TGTGCCAGCAGCGTCGACTTTTCCCCAGATACGCAGTATTTT
cdr3_aa: CASSVDFSPDTQYF

j_call: TRBJ2-7
clone_size: few
d_call: TRBD1
v_call: TRBV19
cdr3_nt: TGTGCCAGTACAGAGGACAGGGGAGGATCCGAGCAGTACTTC
cdr3_aa: CASTEDRGGSEQYF

j_call: TRBJ2-1
clone_size: NA
d_call: TRBD2
v_call: TRBV9
cdr3_nt: TGTGCCAGCAGCCTGAGACTAGCGGACAACTACAATGAGCAGTTCTTC
cdr3_aa: CASSLRLADNYNEQFF

j_call: TRBJ2-3
clone_size: many
d_call: NA
v_call: TRBV27
cdr3_nt: TGTGCCAGCGGCCAGGGCGAGGGCGGAAGCACAGATACGCAGTATTTT
cdr3_aa: CASGQGEGGSTDTQYF

j_call: TRBJ2-7
clone_size: many
d_call: TRBD1
v_call: TRBV4-1
cdr3_nt: TGCGCCAGCAGCCGCGTATCGACAGGGAACTACGAGCAGTACTTC
cdr3_aa: CASSRVSTGNYEQYF

j_call: TRBJ2-7
clone_size: many
d_call: NA
v_call: TRBV30
cdr3_nt: TGTGCCTGGAGTGGATATAGCGACGAGCAGTACTTC
cdr3_aa: CAWSGYSDEQYF

j_call: TRBJ1-1
clone_size: many
d_call: NA
v_call: TRBV7-2
cdr3_nt: TGTGCCAGCAGCCATGGCTTGGGGGCAGGTACTGAAGCTTTCTTT
cdr3_aa: CASSHGLGAGTEAFF

j_call: TRBJ2-7
clone_size: many
d_call: NA
v_call: TRBV19
cdr3_nt: TGTGCCAGTAGCAGGGACGGATACGAGCAGTACTTC
cdr3_aa: CASSRDGYEQYF

j_call: TRBJ2-1
clone_size: many
d_call: NA
v_call: TRBV20-1
cdr3_nt: TGCAGTGCCATCGCCCGCGGATTCAATGAGCAGTTCTTC
cdr3_aa: CSAIARGFNEQFF

j_call: TRBJ1-2
clone_size: NA
d_call: NA
v_call: TRBV5-6
cdr3_nt: TGTGCCAGCAGCCCTGACAGTTCTAACTATGGCAACACCTTC
cdr3_aa: CASSPDSSNYGNTF

j_call: TRBJ1-4
clone_size: many
d_call: NA
v_call: TRBV6-1
cdr3_nt: TGTGCCAGCTCCCCGGACGGGGCTAGATCAACTAATGAAAAACTGTTTTTT
cdr3_aa: CASSPDGARSTNEKLFF

j_call: TRBJ2-1
clone_size: few
d_call: TRBD2
v_call: TRBV24-1
cdr3_nt: TGTGCCACCAGTGATTTTAGCGGGTCCTACAATGAGCAGTTCTTC
cdr3_aa: CATSDFSGSYNEQFF

j_call: TRBJ1-2
clone_size: few
d_call: TRBD1
v_call: TRBV30
cdr3_nt: TGTGCCTGGAGTCAACCTCCGGCGGGACAGCTCACCGGGAACTATGGCTACACCTTC
cdr3_aa: CAWSQPPAGQLTGNYGYTF

j_call: TRBJ2-1
clone_size: many
d_call: TRBD2
v_call: TRBV5-6
cdr3_nt: TGTGCCAGCAGCCGCCCTAAGACTAGCGGGAGAGGTGAGCAGTTCTTC
cdr3_aa: CASSRPKTSGRGEQFF

j_call: TRBJ2-2
clone_size: NA
d_call: NA
v_call: TRBV11-2
cdr3_nt: TGTGCCAGCAGCTCTAGCGTCGTCGGGGAGCTGTTTTTT
cdr3_aa: CASSSSVVGELFF

j_call: TRBJ1-2
clone_size: many
d_call: NA
v_call: TRBV25-1
cdr3_nt: TGTGCCAGCAGTGAAGGTTTGGGGGCAAGTCGCTATGGCTACACCTTC
cdr3_aa: CASSEGLGASRYGYTF

j_call: TRBJ2-1
clone_size: many
d_call: NA
v_call: TRBV4-3
cdr3_nt: TGCGCCAGCAGCCAATACCAGGGTTTTGAGCAGTTCTTC
cdr3_aa: CASSQYQGFEQFF

j_call: TRBJ2-3
clone_size: many
d_call: NA
v_call: TRBV11-2
cdr3_nt: TGTGCCACCACGAGCCCCAGCACAGATACGCAGTATTTT
cdr3_aa: CATTSPSTDTQYF

j_call: TRBJ1-1
clone_size: NA
d_call: NA
v_call: TRBV5-4
cdr3_nt: TGTGCCAGCAGCTTTTGGACAGACAACACTGAAGCTTTCTTT
cdr3_aa: CASSFWTDNTEAFF

j_call: TRBJ2-3
clone_size: few
d_call: NA
v_call: TRBV27
cdr3_nt: TGTGCCAGCAGTTCGACGAGGGGGAAGCCCCGTCCAGATACGCAGTATTTT
cdr3_aa: CASSSTRGKPRPDTQYF

j_call: TRBJ2-1
clone_size: NA
d_call: NA
v_call: TRBV11-2
cdr3_nt: TGTGCCAGCAGCTACCGAGGACTCTCCTACAATGAGCAGTTCTTC
cdr3_aa: CASSYRGLSYNEQFF

j_call: TRBJ2-7
clone_size: many
d_call: NA
v_call: TRBV29-1
cdr3_nt: TGCAGCGGGGCAGGGGGGGGACTGGGCGAGCAGTACTTC
cdr3_aa: CSGAGGGLGEQYF

j_call: TRBJ2-7
clone_size: few
d_call: TRBD1
v_call: TRBV7-6
cdr3_nt: TGTGCCAGCGGGACAGGGATCGTCGAGCAGTACTTC
cdr3_aa: CASGTGIVEQYF

j_call: TRBJ2-2
clone_size: many
d_call: NA
v_call: TRBV29-1
cdr3_nt: TGCAGCCTGCCCCCGGGAGTTTACACCGGGGAGCTGTTTTTT
cdr3_aa: CSLPPGVYTGELFF

j_call: TRBJ2-7
clone_size: many
d_call: NA
v_call: TRBV27
cdr3_nt: TGTGCCAGCAGTTTAGGGGCGACGGGCGTGAGAGAGCAGTACTTC
cdr3_aa: CASSLGATGVREQYF

j_call: TRBJ2-1
clone_size: many
d_call: TRBD2
v_call: TRBV20-1
cdr3_nt: TGCAGTGCTAGAGAGAGCCCTACTAGCGGGGACGACAATGAGCAGTTCTTC
cdr3_aa: CSARESPTSGDDNEQFF

j_call: TRBJ1-3
clone_size: NA
d_call: NA
v_call: TRBV7-9
cdr3_nt: TGTGCCAGCAGCTTCGTCAGGGACCTCTCTGGAAACACCATATATTTT
cdr3_aa: CASSFVRDLSGNTIYF

j_call: TRBJ2-3
clone_size: NA
d_call: NA
v_call: TRBV27
cdr3_nt: TGTGCCACCCGGGGGGAGACAGGGCGCACAGATACGCAGTATTTT
cdr3_aa: CATRGETGRTDTQYF

j_call: TRBJ2-7
clone_size: few
d_call: TRBD2
v_call: TRBV9
cdr3_nt: TGTGCCAGCAGCGTAGCGAGCGGGAGTCCCTACGAGCAGTACTTC
cdr3_aa: CASSVASGSPYEQYF

j_call: TRBJ2-3
clone_size: many
d_call: NA
v_call: TRBV6-5
cdr3_nt: TGTGCCAGCAGGGGGACAGATACGCAGTATTTT
cdr3_aa: CASRGTDTQYF

j_call: TRBJ2-7
clone_size: many
d_call: TRBD1
v_call: TRBV29-1
cdr3_nt: TGCAGCGTTGAACCGGGACAGGGTTTCGGCTACGAGCAGTACTTC
cdr3_aa: CSVEPGQGFGYEQYF

j_call: TRBJ1-3
clone_size: many
d_call: NA
v_call: TRBV7-9
cdr3_nt: TGTGCCAGCAGCTTTTCTCTAACAGGCAGCTCTGGAAACACCATATATTTT
cdr3_aa: CASSFSLTGSSGNTIYF

j_call: TRBJ2-1
clone_size: NA
d_call: NA
v_call: TRBV29-1
cdr3_nt: TGCAGCGTTGTCAGGTTAAATGAGCAGTTCTTC
cdr3_aa: CSVVRLNEQFF

j_call: TRBJ2-3
clone_size: many
d_call: TRBD2
v_call: TRBV10-2
cdr3_nt: TGCGCCAGCCTCGAGACTAGCGGGAATCGAGATACGCAGTATTTT
cdr3_aa: CASLETSGNRDTQYF

j_call: TRBJ2-3
clone_size: NA
d_call: NA
v_call: TRBV5-6
cdr3_nt: TGTGCCAGCAGCCTGAGGCTGGGATTCCCTAGCACAGATACGCAGTATTTT
cdr3_aa: CASSLRLGFPSTDTQYF

j_call: TRBJ2-1
clone_size: many
d_call: NA
v_call: TRBV7-2
cdr3_nt: TGTGCCAGCAGCTTAGTGTTCGGGATGAACCATGAGCAGTTCTTC
cdr3_aa: CASSLVFGMNHEQFF

j_call: TRBJ2-6
clone_size: NA
d_call: NA
v_call: TRBV7-9
cdr3_nt: TGTGCCAGCAGCGTTTCGTCTGGGGCCAACGTCCTGACTTTC
cdr3_aa: CASSVSSGANVLTF

j_call: TRBJ1-5
clone_size: many
d_call: NA
v_call: TRBV7-9
cdr3_nt: TGTGCCAGCTGTCGTGGAGGGGAGGATGTCAATCAGCCCCAGCATTTT
cdr3_aa: CASCRGGEDVNQPQHF

j_call: TRBJ2-3
clone_size: many
d_call: NA
v_call: TRBV11-2
cdr3_nt: TGTGCCAGCAGCTTAGCCCCAGGGGACACAGATACGCAGTATTTT
cdr3_aa: CASSLAPGDTDTQYF

j_call: TRBJ2-3
clone_size: many
d_call: NA
v_call: TRBV20-1
cdr3_nt: TGCAGTGCTAGAGTCGATACGCAGTATTTT
cdr3_aa: CSARVDTQYF